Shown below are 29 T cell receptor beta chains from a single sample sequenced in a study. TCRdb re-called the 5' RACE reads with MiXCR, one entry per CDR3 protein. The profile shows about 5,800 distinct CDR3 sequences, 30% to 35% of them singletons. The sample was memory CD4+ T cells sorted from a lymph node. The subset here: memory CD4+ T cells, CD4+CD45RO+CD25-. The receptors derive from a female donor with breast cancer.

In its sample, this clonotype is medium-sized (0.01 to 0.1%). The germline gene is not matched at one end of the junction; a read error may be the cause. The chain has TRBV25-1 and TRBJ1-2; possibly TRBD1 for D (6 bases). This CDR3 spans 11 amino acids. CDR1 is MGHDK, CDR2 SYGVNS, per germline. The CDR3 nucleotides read TGTGCCACCAGTATAGGGGGAGGCTACACCTTC. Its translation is CATSIGGGYTF.

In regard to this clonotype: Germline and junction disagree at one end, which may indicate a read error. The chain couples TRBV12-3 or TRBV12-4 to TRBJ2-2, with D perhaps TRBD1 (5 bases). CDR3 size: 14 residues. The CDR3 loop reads CASSVGWGTGELFF. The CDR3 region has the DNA TGTGCCAGCAGTGTTGGGTGGGGCACCGGAGAGCTGTTTTTT.

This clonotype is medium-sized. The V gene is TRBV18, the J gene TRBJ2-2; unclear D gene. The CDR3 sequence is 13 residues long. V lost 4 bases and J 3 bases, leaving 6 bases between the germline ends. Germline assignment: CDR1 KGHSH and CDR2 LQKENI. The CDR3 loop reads CASSLRDTGELFF. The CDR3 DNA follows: TGTGCCAGCTCACTACGGGACACCGGGGAGCTGTTTTTT.

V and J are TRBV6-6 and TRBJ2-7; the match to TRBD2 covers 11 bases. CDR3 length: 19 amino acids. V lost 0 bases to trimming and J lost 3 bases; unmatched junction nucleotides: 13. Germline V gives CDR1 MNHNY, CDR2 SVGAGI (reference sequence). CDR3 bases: TGTGCCAGCAGTTACTCGGGGCTAGCGGGAGGACAGTCCGTCTACGAGCAGTACTTC. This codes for CASSYSGLAGGQSVYEQYF.

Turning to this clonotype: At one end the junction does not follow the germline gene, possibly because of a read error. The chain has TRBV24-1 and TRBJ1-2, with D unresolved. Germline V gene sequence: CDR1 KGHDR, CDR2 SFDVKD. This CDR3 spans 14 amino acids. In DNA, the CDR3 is TGCGCCACCAGACCTCCCCCCGCATGGGATGGCTACGCCTTC. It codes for CATRPPPAWDGYAF.

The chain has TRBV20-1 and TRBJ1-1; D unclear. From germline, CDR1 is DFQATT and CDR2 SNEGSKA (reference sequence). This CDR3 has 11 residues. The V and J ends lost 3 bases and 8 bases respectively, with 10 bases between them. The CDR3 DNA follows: TGCAGTGCTAGCGCTAAACTGGAAGCTTTCTTT. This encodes CSASAKLEAFF.

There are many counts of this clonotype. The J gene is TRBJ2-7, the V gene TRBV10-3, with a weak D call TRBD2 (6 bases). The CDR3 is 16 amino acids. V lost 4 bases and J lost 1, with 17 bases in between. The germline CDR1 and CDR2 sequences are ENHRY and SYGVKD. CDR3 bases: TGTGCCATCAGTGCAACGACCGCGGGGCCTTCCTACGAGCAGTACTTC. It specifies CAISATTAGPSYEQYF.

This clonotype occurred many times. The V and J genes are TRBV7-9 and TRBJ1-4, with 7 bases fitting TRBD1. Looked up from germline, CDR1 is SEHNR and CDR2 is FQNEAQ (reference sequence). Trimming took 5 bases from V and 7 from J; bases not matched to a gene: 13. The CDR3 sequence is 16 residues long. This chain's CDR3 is CASSHRGEGAREKLFF. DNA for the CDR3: TGTGCCAGCAGCCACCGGGGTGAGGGGGCCCGTGAAAAACTGTTTTTT. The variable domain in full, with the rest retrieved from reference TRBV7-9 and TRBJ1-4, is DTGVSQNPRHKITKRGQNVTFRCDPISEHNRLYWYRQTLGQGPEFLTYFQNEAQLEKSRLLSDRFSAERPKGSFSTLEIQRTEQGDSAMYLCASSHRGEGAREKLFFGSGTQLSVL.

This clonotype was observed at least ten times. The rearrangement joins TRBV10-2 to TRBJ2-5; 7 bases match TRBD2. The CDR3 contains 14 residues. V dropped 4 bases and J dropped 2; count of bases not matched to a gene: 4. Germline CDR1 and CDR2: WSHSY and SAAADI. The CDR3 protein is CASSGGGGQETQYF. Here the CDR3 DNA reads TGCGCCAGCAGTGGGGGGGGGGGACAAGAGACCCAGTACTTC.

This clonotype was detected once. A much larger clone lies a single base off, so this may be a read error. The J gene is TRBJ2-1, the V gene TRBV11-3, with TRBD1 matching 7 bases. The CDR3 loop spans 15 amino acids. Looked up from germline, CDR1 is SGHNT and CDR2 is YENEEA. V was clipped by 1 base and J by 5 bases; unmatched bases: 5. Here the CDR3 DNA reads TGTGCCAGCAGCTTAGCATGGCAGGGGGACAATGAGCAGTTCTTC. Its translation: CASSLAWQGDNEQFF.

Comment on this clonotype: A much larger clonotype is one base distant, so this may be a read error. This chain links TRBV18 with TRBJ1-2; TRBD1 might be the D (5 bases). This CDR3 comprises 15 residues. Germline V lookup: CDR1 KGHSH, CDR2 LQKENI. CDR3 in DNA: TGTGCCAGCTCACGTGCCGGGACCGCGGCTTCTGGCTGCACCTTC. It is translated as CASSRAGTAASGCTF.

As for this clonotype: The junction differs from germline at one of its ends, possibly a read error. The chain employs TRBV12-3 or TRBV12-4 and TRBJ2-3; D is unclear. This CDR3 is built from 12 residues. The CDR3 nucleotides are TGTGCCAGCGGTTTCGGGTCAGATACGCAGTATTTT. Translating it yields CASGFGSDTQYF.

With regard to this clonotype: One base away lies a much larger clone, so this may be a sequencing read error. The CDR3 loop reads CASSSDGGGASDTQYF. Here the CDR3 DNA reads TGCGCCAGCAGCTCGGACGGCGGGGGGGCCTCAGATACGCAGTATTTT. The chain links TRBV5-1 to TRBJ2-3, with 9 bases fitting TRBD2. CDR3 size: 16 residues. Germline V gives CDR1 SGHRS, CDR2 YFSETQ. Losses at the gene ends were 3 bases for V and 4 bases for J; bases not matched to a gene: 9.

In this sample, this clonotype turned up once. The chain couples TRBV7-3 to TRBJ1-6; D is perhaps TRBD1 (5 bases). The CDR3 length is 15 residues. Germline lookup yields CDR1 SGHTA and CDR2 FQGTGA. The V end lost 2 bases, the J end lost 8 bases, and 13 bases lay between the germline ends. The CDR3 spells CASSLGLAGDSPLHF. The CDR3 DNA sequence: TGTGCCAGCAGCTTAGGCCTAGCGGGGGATTCACCCCTCCACTTT.

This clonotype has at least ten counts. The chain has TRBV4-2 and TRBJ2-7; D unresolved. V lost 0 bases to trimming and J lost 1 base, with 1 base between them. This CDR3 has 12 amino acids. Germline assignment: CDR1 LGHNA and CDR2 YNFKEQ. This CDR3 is CASSQDSYEQYF. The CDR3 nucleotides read TGTGCCAGCAGCCAAGATTCCTACGAGCAGTACTTC.

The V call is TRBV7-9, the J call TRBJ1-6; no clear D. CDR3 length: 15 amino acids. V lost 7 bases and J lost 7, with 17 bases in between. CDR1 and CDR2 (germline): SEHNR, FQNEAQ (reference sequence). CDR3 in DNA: TGTGCCAGCAACCCGGACGGCCGGTCAAATTCACCCCTCCACTTT. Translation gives CASNPDGRSNSPLHF.

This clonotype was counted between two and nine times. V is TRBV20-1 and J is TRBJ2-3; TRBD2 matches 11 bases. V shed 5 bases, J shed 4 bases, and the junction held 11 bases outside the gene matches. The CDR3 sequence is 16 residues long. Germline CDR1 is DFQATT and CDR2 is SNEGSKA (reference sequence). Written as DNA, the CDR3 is TGCAGTGCTCTACTAGCGGGAGTTTCAACCGCAGATACGCAGTATTTT. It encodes CSALLAGVSTADTQYF.

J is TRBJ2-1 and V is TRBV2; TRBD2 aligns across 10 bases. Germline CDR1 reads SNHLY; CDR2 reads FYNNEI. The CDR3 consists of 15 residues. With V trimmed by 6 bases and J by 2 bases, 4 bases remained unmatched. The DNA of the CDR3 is TGTGCCAGCAGCCTCACTAGCGGGACCTACAATGAGCAGTTCTTC. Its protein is CASSLTSGTYNEQFF.

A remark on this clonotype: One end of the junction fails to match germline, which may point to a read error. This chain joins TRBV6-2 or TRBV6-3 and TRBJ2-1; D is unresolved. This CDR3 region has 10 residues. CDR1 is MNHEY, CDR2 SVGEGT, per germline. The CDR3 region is CTSSDNEQFF. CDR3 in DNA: TGCACCAGCAGCGACAATGAGCAGTTCTTC.

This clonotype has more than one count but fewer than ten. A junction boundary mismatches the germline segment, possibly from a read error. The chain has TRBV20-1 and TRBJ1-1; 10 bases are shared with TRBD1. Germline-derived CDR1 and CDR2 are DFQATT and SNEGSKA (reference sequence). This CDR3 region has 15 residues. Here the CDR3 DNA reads TGCAGTGCTAGAACGGGACAGGGGTTGAACACTGAAGCGCTCTTT. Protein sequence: CSARTGQGLNTEALF.

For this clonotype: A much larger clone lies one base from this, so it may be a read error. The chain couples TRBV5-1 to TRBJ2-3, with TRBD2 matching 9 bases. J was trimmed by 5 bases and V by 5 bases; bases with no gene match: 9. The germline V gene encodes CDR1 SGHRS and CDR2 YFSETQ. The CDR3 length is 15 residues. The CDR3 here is CASRLSGRTEDTQYF. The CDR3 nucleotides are TGCGCCAGCAGACTAAGCGGGAGGACGGAAGATACGCAGTATTTT.

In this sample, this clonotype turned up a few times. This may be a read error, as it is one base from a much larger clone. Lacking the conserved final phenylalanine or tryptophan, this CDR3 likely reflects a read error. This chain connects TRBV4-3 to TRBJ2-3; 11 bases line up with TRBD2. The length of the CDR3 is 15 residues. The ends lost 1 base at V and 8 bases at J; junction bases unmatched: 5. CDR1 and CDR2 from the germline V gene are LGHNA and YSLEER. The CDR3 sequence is CASSQGSGRAVTQYL. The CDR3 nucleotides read TGCGCCAGCAGCCAAGGTAGCGGGAGGGCGGTTACGCAGTATCTT.

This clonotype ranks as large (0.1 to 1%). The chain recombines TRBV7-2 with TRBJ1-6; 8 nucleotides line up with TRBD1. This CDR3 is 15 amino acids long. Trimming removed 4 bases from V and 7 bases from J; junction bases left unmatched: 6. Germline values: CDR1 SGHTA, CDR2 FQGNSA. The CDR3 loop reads CASSSWTGNNSPLHF. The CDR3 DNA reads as TGTGCCAGCAGCTCATGGACAGGGAACAATTCACCCCTCCACTTT.

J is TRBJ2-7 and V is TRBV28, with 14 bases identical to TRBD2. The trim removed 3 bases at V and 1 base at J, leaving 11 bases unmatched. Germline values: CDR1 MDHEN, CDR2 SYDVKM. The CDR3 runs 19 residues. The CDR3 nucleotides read TGTGCCAGCAGTTTCGATGACGGACTAGCGGGAGGAACTTCCTACGAGCAGTACTTC. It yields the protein CASSFDDGLAGGTSYEQYF.

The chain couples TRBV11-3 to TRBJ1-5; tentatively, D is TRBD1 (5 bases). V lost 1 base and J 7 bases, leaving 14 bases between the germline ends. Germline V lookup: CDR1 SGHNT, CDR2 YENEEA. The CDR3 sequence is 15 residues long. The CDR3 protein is CASSLVAGRWQPQHF. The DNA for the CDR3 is TGTGCCAGCAGCTTAGTTGCGGGACGGTGGCAGCCCCAGCATTTT.

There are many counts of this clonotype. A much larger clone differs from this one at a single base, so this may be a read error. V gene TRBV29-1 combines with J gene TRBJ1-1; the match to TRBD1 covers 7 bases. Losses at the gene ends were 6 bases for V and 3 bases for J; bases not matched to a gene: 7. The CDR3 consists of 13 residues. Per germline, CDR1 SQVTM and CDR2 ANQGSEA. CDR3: CSVWDRLDTEAFF. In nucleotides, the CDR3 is TGCAGCGTATGGGACAGATTGGACACTGAAGCTTTCTTT. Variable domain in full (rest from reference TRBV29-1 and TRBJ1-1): SAVISQKPSRDICQRGTSLTIQCQVDSQVTMMFWYRQQPGQSLTLIATANQGSEATYESGFVIDKFPISRPNLTFSTLTVSNMSPEDSSIYLCSVWDRLDTEAFFGQGTRLTVV.

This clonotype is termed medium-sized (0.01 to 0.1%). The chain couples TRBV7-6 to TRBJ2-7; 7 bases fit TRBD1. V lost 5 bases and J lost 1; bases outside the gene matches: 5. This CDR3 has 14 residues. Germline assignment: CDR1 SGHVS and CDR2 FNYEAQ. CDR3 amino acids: CASSPRDSSYEQYF. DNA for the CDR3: TGTGCCAGCAGCCCTAGGGACAGTTCCTACGAGCAGTACTTC.

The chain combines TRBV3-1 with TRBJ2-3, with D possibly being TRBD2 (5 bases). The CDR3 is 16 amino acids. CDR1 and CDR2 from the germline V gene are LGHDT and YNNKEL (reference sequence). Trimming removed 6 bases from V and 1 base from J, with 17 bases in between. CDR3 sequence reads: CASSPTSGLGTDTQYF. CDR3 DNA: TGTGCCAGCAGTCCTACGAGCGGCTTGGGCACAGATACGCAGTATTTT.

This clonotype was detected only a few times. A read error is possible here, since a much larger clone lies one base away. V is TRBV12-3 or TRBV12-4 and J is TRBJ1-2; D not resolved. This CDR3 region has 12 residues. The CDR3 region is CANSLGAYGYTF. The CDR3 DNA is TGTGCCAACAGTTTAGGTGCCTATGGCTACACCTTC.